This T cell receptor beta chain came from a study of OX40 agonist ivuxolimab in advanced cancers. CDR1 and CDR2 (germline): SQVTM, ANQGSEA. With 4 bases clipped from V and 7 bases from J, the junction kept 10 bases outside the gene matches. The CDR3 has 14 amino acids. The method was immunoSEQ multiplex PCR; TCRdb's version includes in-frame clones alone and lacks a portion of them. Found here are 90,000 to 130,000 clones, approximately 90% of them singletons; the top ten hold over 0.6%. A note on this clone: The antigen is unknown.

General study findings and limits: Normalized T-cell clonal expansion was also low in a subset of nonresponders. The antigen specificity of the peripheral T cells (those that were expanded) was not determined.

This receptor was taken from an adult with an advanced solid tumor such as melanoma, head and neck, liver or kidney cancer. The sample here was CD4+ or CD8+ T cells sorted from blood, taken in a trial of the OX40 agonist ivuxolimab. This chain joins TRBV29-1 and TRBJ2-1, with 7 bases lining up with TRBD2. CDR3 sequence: CSVGWGGGTNEQFF. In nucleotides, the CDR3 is TGCAGCGTTGGTTGGGGCGGGGGAACGAATGAGCAGTTCTTC.